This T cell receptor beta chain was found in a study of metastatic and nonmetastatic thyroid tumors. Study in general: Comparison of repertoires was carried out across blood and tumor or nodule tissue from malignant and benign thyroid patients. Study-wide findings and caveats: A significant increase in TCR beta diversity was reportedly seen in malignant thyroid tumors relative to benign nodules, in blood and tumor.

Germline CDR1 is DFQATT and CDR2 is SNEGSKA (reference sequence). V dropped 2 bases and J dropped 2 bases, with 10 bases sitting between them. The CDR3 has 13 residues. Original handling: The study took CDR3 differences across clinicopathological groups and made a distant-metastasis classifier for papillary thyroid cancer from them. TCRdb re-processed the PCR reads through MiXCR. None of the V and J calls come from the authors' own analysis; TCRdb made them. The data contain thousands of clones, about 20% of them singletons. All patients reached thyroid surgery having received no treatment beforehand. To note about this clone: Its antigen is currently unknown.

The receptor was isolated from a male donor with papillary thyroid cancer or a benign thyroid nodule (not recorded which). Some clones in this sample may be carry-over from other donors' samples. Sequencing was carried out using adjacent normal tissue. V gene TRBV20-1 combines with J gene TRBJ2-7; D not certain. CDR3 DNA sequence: TGCAGTGCTAGAACCCAGCCAGCCTACGAGCAGTACTTC. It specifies CSARTQPAYEQYF.